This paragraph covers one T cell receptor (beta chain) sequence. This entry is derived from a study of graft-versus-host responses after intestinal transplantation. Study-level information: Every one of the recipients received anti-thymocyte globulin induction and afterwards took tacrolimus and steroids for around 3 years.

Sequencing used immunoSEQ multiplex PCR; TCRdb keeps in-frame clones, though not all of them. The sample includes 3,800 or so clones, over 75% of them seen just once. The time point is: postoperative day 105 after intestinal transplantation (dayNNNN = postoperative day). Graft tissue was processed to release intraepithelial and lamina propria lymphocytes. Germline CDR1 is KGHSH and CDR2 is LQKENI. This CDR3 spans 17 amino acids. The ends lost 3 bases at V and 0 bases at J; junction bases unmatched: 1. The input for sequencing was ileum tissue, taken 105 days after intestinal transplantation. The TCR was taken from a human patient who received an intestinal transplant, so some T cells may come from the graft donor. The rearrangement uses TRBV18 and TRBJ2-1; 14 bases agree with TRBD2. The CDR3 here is CASSPGTSGSSYNEQFF. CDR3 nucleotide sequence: TGTGCCAGCTCACCGGGGACTAGCGGGAGCTCCTACAATGAGCAGTTCTTC.